The next 32 T cell receptor beta chains were all read from a single sample in a study of T cell responses to AZD1222 COVID-19 vaccine. Some clones are missing from TCRdb's copy, which holds only in-frame ones; the method was immunoSEQ multiplex PCR. In the table there are around 99,000 clones, over 75% of which are singletons. The specimen comprised peripheral blood, sampled on day 0 of MenACWY control vaccination. All receptors derive from an adult in good health.

This clone appeared once. The gene calls are TRBV9 and TRBJ2-2, with 9 bases identical to TRBD2. The ends lost 4 bases at V and 2 bases at J; junction bases unmatched: 12. The CDR3 spans 18 residues. Per germline, CDR1 SGDLS and CDR2 YYNGEE. In DNA, the CDR3 is TGTGCCAGCAGCCCCCTCGGGGGAGCGGGGGGTAACACCGGGGAGCTGTTTTTT. This translates into CASSPLGGAGGNTGELFF.

The V call is TRBV11-2, the J call TRBJ2-1; 8 nucleotides line up with TRBD2. The length of the CDR3 is 19 residues. V lost 3 bases and J lost 2; bases outside the gene matches: 15. Germline CDR1 is SGHAT and CDR2 is FQNNGV. The CDR3 loop is CASSFPLGGREATYNEQFF. In nucleotides, the CDR3 is TGTGCCAGCAGCTTCCCCTTGGGGGGGCGGGAGGCGACCTACAATGAGCAGTTCTTC. Filled out from reference TRBV11-2 and TRBJ2-1, the complete variable domain reads EAGVAQSPRYKIIEKRQSVAFWCNPISGHATLYWYQQILGQGPKLLIQFQNNGVVDDSQLPKDRFSAERLKGVDSTLKIQPAKLEDSAVYLCASSFPLGGREATYNEQFFGPGTRLTVL.

The chain recombines TRBV9 with TRBJ2-3; D not resolved. The CDR3 totals 11 residues. V lost 2 bases to trimming and J lost 7 bases, with 5 bases between them. The germline V gene encodes CDR1 SGDLS and CDR2 YYNGEE. The DNA for the CDR3 is TGTGCCAGCAGCGTGGACCATACGCAGTATTTT. Translated, it gives CASSVDHTQYF.

The chain is built from TRBV5-4 and TRBJ2-1, with 7 bases fitting TRBD1. The CDR3 is 13 residues long. With V trimmed by 3 bases and J by 5 bases, 2 bases remained unmatched. The germline V gene has CDR1 SGHNT and CDR2 YYREEE (reference sequence). The DNA of the CDR3 is TGTGCCAGCAGCTGGGGACAGAACAATGAGCAGTTCTTC. Amino acids: CASSWGQNNEQFF.

This clone was counted between two and nine times. CDR3 protein: CASSVDGRPGGKLFF. The CDR3 DNA is TGTGCCAGCAGCGTAGATGGACGCCCGGGGGGAAAACTGTTTTTT. The chain recombines TRBV9 with TRBJ1-4; TRBD1 might be the D (5 bases). The V gene lost 0 bases and the J gene lost 10 bases, with 16 bases spanning the gap. Germline V gives CDR1 SGDLS, CDR2 YYNGEE. The CDR3 has 15 amino acids. Full variable domain (missing parts from reference TRBV9 and TRBJ1-4): DSGVTQTPKHLITATGQRVTLRCSPRSGDLSVYWYQQSLDQGLQFLIQYYNGEERAKGNILERFSAQQFPDLHSELNLSSLELGDSALYFCASSVDGRPGGKLFFGSGTQLSVL.

The V gene is TRBV5-1, the J gene TRBJ2-1; 8 bases line up with TRBD2. The V and J ends lost 4 bases and 6 bases, in that order; junction bases with no gene match: 15. The CDR3 is 17 amino acids. In germline, CDR1 is SGHRS, CDR2 YFSETQ. The CDR3 region has the DNA TGCGCCAGCAGCGGTTCCTCCGGGAGGGGGAAGGGCAATGAGCAGTTCTTC. Translating gives CASSGSSGRGKGNEQFF.

This clone appeared a few times. The V gene is TRBV9, the J gene TRBJ2-2; 13 bases fit TRBD2. Trimming at V came to 0 bases and at J to 7 bases, leaving 12 bases not matched to a gene. Germline CDR1 reads SGDLS; CDR2 reads YYNGEE. This CDR3 is 19 amino acids long. The CDR3 protein is CASSVESPGTSGMVGELFF. The DNA of the CDR3 is TGTGCCAGCAGCGTAGAATCCCCGGGGACTAGCGGGATGGTCGGGGAGCTGTTTTTT.

This clone was seen a single time. The chain carries TRBV29-1 and TRBJ1-4; TRBD1 matches at 8 bases. V was clipped by 0 bases and J by 11 bases; unmatched bases: 8. Germline values: CDR1 SQVTM, CDR2 ANQGSEA. The CDR3 spans 14 residues. The CDR3 coding sequence is TGCAGCGTTGAAGAGGTCCTCGGACAGGGTAAACTGTTTTTT. Translation gives CSVEEVLGQGKLFF.

CDR3 in amino acids: CASSERSYGYTF. The CDR3 nucleotides read TGTGCCAGCAGTGAACGCAGCTATGGCTACACCTTC. This chain joins TRBV6-1 and TRBJ1-2; D uncertain. CDR3 length: 12 residues. Germline CDR1 is MNHNS and CDR2 is SASEGT. With 2 bases removed from V and 4 bases from J, the gap between germline ends came to 5 bases.

This sequence joins TRBV6-1 and TRBJ2-3; maybe TRBD1 (5 bases). Germline-derived CDR1 and CDR2 are MNHNS and SASEGT. The ends were cut back, 2 bases at V and 4 bases at J, with 16 bases in the middle. The CDR3 is 16 amino acids. The CDR3 DNA sequence: TGTGCCAGCAGTGAACGGGCAGGGCTGATGGCAGATACGCAGTATTTT. This translates into CASSERAGLMADTQYF.

This clone was counted a few times. The V and J genes are TRBV4-1 and TRBJ1-2; D is perhaps TRBD1 (6 bases). The CDR3 sequence is 16 residues long. Trimming cost V 3 bases and J 2 bases, with 16 bases left between them. The germline V gene has CDR1 MGHRA and CDR2 YSYEKL. CDR3 residues: CASSHWGQRRNYGYTF. Here the CDR3 DNA reads TGCGCCAGCAGCCATTGGGGACAAAGAAGAAACTATGGCTACACCTTC.

This clone has just one count. The CDR3: CASSPTRAGGITDTQYF. CDR3 DNA: TGTGCCAGCAGCCCCACTAGAGCGGGGGGGATCACAGATACGCAGTATTTT. The chain has TRBV14 and TRBJ2-3, with 10 bases identical to TRBD2. V was clipped by 4 bases and J by 2 bases; unmatched bases: 9. The CDR3 is 17 residues long. The germline V gene has CDR1 SGHDN and CDR2 FVKESK.

This chain joins TRBV4-3 and TRBJ1-5, with D possibly TRBD1 on 5 matching bases. The V gene's germline CDR1 is LGHNA and CDR2 YSLEER. Between the trimmed V and J ends, which lost 1 base and 4 bases, there was a span of 11 bases. The CDR3 is made up of 15 amino acids. The CDR3 region has the DNA TGCGCCAGCAGCCAAGGATACAGGTTGAATCAGCCCCAGCATTTT. Its translation: CASSQGYRLNQPQHF.

The chain combines TRBV15 with TRBJ2-5; TRBD2 matches 7 bases. The CDR3 is 16 residues long. The junction had 12 bases not matched to a gene; V was cut back by 3 bases and J by 5 bases. The V gene's germline CDR1 is LNHNV and CDR2 YYDKDF (reference sequence). This CDR3 is CATSRAEFGEGETQYF. The CDR3 DNA sequence: TGTGCCACCAGCAGGGCCGAATTTGGGGAGGGGGAGACCCAGTACTTC.

The chain combines TRBV30 with TRBJ2-7; tentatively, D is TRBD1 (5 bases). Per the germline V gene, CDR1 is GTSNPN and CDR2 is SVGIG (reference sequence). The CDR3 is 14 residues long. The germline V and J ends were trimmed by 0 bases and 9 bases, with 18 bases remaining between them. Here the CDR3 reads CAWSVGASSSGQYF. DNA for the CDR3: TGTGCCTGGAGTGTAGGGGCTAGTTCGAGTGGGCAGTACTTC.

The chain carries TRBV7-9 and TRBJ2-7; D may be TRBD1 (6 bases). V shed 6 bases and J shed 0 bases, with 21 bases lying between them. Germline values: CDR1 SEHNR, CDR2 FQNEAQ (reference sequence). The CDR3 consists of 17 residues. The CDR3 coding sequence is TGTGCCAGCAGACCAAAGGCCGGACAGCCGAGCTCCTACGAGCAGTACTTC. Its translation: CASRPKAGQPSSYEQYF.

The V and J genes are TRBV11-2 and TRBJ1-2; no firm D call. This CDR3 region has 13 residues. CDR1 is SGHAT and CDR2 is FQNNGV in the germline V gene. V was trimmed by 5 bases and J by 4 bases, leaving 11 bases between them. The CDR3 region is CASSPAVGYGYTF. The CDR3 DNA follows: TGTGCCAGCAGCCCCGCCGTCGGCTATGGCTACACCTTC.

This clone was counted once. The chain combines TRBV18 with TRBJ2-3; D call uncertain. CDR3 length equals 12 residues. CDR1 KGHSH and CDR2 LQKENI come from the germline V gene. V was pared by 7 bases and J by 1 base, with 6 bases between. The CDR3: CASLTGTDTQYF. The CDR3 DNA reads TGTGCCAGCTTAACCGGCACAGATACGCAGTATTTT.

Details on this clone: Other DNA sequences within the sample encode an identical CDR3. The rearrangement uses TRBV7-9 and TRBJ2-7; a weak D match, TRBD1 (6 bases). V was trimmed by 2 bases and J by 4 bases, leaving 6 bases between them. The CDR3 length is 12 residues. Germline CDR1 is SEHNR and CDR2 is FQNEAQ (reference sequence). CDR3 residues: CASSLQGYEQYF. The CDR3 DNA reads TGTGCCAGCAGCTTACAGGGGTACGAGCAGTACTTC.

The chain recombines TRBV15 with TRBJ2-1, with D perhaps matching TRBD2 (6 bases). Germline loops: CDR1 LNHNV, CDR2 YYDKDF (reference sequence). The ends were cut back, 0 bases at V and 10 bases at J, with 19 bases in the middle. The CDR3 covers 16 residues. The CDR3 nucleotides are TGTGCCACCAGCAGAGATCGAGGCCGGGGGAACGGCGAGCAGTTCTTC. It yields the protein CATSRDRGRGNGEQFF.

The chain combines TRBV19 with TRBJ2-3, with 10 positions matching TRBD1. This CDR3 is 17 amino acids long. The ends lost 4 bases at V and 0 bases at J; junction bases unmatched: 7. Germline loops: CDR1 LNHDA, CDR2 SQIVND (reference sequence). Here the CDR3 DNA reads TGTGCCAGTAGTAGACAGGGGGCAGGGGATAGCACAGATACGCAGTATTTT. Translating gives CASSRQGAGDSTDTQYF.

The J gene is TRBJ2-3, the V gene TRBV11-3; 13 nucleotides align to TRBD2. J was trimmed by 2 bases and V by 5 bases; bases with no gene match: 4. Germline V gene sequence: CDR1 SGHNT, CDR2 YENEEA. This CDR3 is 16 amino acids long. CDR3: CASSRTSGGYTDTQYF. Here the CDR3 DNA reads TGTGCCAGCAGCCGGACTAGCGGGGGCTACACAGATACGCAGTATTTT.

This sequence joins TRBV28 and TRBJ2-6; D may match TRBD1 or TRBD2 (5 bases each). V was cut by 7 bases and J by 0 bases, with 10 bases left in between. Germline CDR1 is MDHEN and CDR2 is SYDVKM. The CDR3 spans 15 residues. The CDR3 region is CASTTGGSGANVLTF. In DNA, the CDR3 is TGTGCCAGCACCACAGGAGGCTCTGGGGCCAACGTCCTGACTTTC.

This chain joins TRBV2 and TRBJ1-5; D is perhaps TRBD1 (5 bases). V was shortened by 6 bases and J by 5 bases, with 11 bases between the two germline ends. Germline V gene data show CDR1 as SNHLY and CDR2 as FYNNEI. The length of the CDR3 is 13 residues. The DNA of the CDR3 is TGTGCCAGCAGCCCAGGGACTTATCAGCCCCAGCATTTT. This gives the protein CASSPGTYQPQHF.

Here the CDR3 DNA reads TGTGCCAGCAGTCATCCGGAGACCCAGTACTTC. It codes for CASSHPETQYF. The chain combines TRBV6-2 or TRBV6-3 with TRBJ2-5; D not certain. Germline CDR1 is MNHEY and CDR2 is SVGEGT. The CDR3 extends over 11 amino acids. The V gene lost 5 bases and the J gene lost 5 bases, with 6 bases spanning the gap.

CDR3 amino acids: CASSPRRTGRQPQHF. Here the CDR3 DNA reads TGTGCCAGCAGCCCCCGAAGGACAGGGAGGCAGCCCCAGCATTTT. The J gene is TRBJ1-5, the V gene TRBV7-8; 8 positions match TRBD1. The trim removed 5 bases at V and 7 bases at J, leaving 10 bases unmatched. Germline V gene data show CDR1 as SGHVS and CDR2 as FQNEAQ. This CDR3 comprises 15 residues.

The genes are TRBV5-1 and TRBJ2-7; D might be TRBD1 (5 bases). V was trimmed by 1 base and J by 4 bases, leaving 24 bases between them. CDR3 length: 18 amino acids. Looked up from germline, CDR1 is SGHRS and CDR2 is YFSETQ. The CDR3 DNA reads TGCGCCAGCAGCTTGCTAAACTTAAAGGGGTTCCAACCATACGAGCAGTACTTC. Amino acids: CASSLLNLKGFQPYEQYF.

The rearrangement uses TRBV9 and TRBJ2-7; D is uncertain. The CDR3 consists of 13 residues. Per germline, CDR1 SGDLS and CDR2 YYNGEE. The germline V and J ends were trimmed by 3 bases and 6 bases, with 13 bases remaining between them. CDR3 nucleotide sequence: TGTGCCAGCAGCGCCACTACCCTCGGCGAGCAGTACTTC. Amino acids: CASSATTLGEQYF. The whole variable domain, filled in from reference TRBV9 and TRBJ2-7, reads DSGVTQTPKHLITATGQRVTLRCSPRSGDLSVYWYQQSLDQGLQFLIQYYNGEERAKGNILERFSAQQFPDLHSELNLSSLELGDSALYFCASSATTLGEQYFGPGTRLTVT.

The rearrangement joins TRBV28 to TRBJ1-1; TRBD1 matches 7 bases. J was trimmed by 5 bases and V by 6 bases; bases with no gene match: 9. The CDR3 has 14 residues. CDR1 and CDR2 (germline): MDHEN, SYDVKM. CDR3 loop: CASSPDRRGTEAFF. In nucleotides, the CDR3 is TGTGCCAGCAGCCCGGACAGGAGAGGGACTGAAGCTTTCTTT.

The chain employs TRBV10-3 and TRBJ2-7; 11 nucleotides agree with TRBD2. The V segment lost 1 base and the J segment 2 bases; nucleotides outside the gene matches: 1. The CDR3 length is 15 residues. Germline assignment: CDR1 ENHRY and CDR2 SYGVKD. CDR3 DNA: TGTGCCATCAGTGAGTTAGCGGGAGGGCCCTACGAGCAGTACTTC. Translation gives CAISELAGGPYEQYF.

This chain uses TRBV2 with TRBJ2-5; the D gene could be TRBD1 or TRBD2 (7 bases each). Trimming pared 7 bases from V and 4 bases from J, leaving 19 bases between. The V gene's germline CDR1 is SNHLY and CDR2 FYNNEI. The CDR3 runs 15 residues. The CDR3 region has the DNA TGTGCCAGCACTTCCCAGGGGGGGGTTCGAGAGACCCAGTACTTC. It is translated as CASTSQGGVRETQYF.

Details on this clone: At one of its ends the junction is not consistent with the germline gene, which may arise from a read error. The chain joins TRBV19 to TRBJ1-5, with D uncertain. This CDR3 has 16 residues. Germline V gene sequence: CDR1 LNHDA, CDR2 SQIVND (reference sequence). CDR3: CASSLKRAGSGQPQHF. CDR3 DNA: TGTGCGAGTAGTCTTAAGAGGGCGGGGTCGGGTCAGCCCCAGCATTTT.